This T cell receptor (beta chain) was recorded in a study of cytomegalovirus exposure and HLA in healthy donors. Use of 60 Vbeta and 13 Jbeta primers characterized the PCR. TCRdb's table, derived via immunoSEQ multiplex PCR, lists solely in-frame clones and lacks some. The sample shows approximately 180,000 clones, approximately 79% of them seen only once. This CDR3 is built from 17 residues. CDR1 and CDR2 (germline): SGHDN, FVKESK. V lost 1 base and J lost 6, with 19 bases in between. The sequenced material came from PBMCs. This sequence joins TRBV14 and TRBJ2-1; D is ambiguous. The clonotype originates from a man between 40 and 49 years old in good health and CMV-seropositive. The CDR3 nucleotides are TGTGCCAGCAGCCAAGTGAATAGACTCCATCCCGGCAATGAGCAGTTCTTC. Translating it yields CASSQVNRLHPGNEQFF.